This TCR beta chain was sequenced in a study of beta chain features in type 1 diabetes. This CDR3 contains 14 residues. V was cut by 5 bases and J by 2 bases, with 13 bases left in between. Looked up from germline, CDR1 is SGHNT and CDR2 is YYREEE (reference sequence). The authors reverse transcribed all of the isolated RNA, so sequencing captured expressed TCRB transcripts. There were 3.5 million to 4.5 million reads on average in the naive, central memory and regulatory T cell samples. Profiling relied on immunoSEQ multiplex PCR, and the TCRdb table lists in-frame clones only, not all of them. The table shows roughly 230,000 clones, with approximately 10% occurring only once. Remarks on this clone: Its target is unknown.

Study-level findings and limits: The similarity of naive, central memory and Treg TCRB repertoires appeared greater among patients than among healthy donors. Over-representation of high TCR-expressing cells was a possible consequence of cDNA sequencing. Among all four CD4+ subsets, Type 1 diabetes patients had TCRB CDR3s that were moderately but significantly shorter.

The receptor comes from a man aged 25-45 years with type 1 diabetes. The chain employs TRBV5-4 and TRBJ1-2; D ambiguous. Material: naive CD4+ T cells from blood. CDR3 sequence: CASSQRVENYGYTF. CDR3 nucleotide sequence: TGTGCCAGCAGTCAGAGGGTAGAAAACTATGGCTACACCTTC.